Presented here are 24 T cell receptor beta chains from one specimen sequenced in a study of blood T cell repertoires in COVID-19. Profiling relied on immunoSEQ multiplex PCR, and the TCRdb table lists in-frame clones only, not all of them. The profile shows about 310,000 clones, around 87% of them singletons. The source material was peripheral blood. The receptors originated from a man aged 45-60 years with active or convalescent COVID-19.

This rearrangement joins TRBV24-1 to TRBJ1-5, with 10 positions matching TRBD1. The germline V gene has CDR1 KGHDR and CDR2 SFDVKD. After removal of 4 bases from V and 5 bases from J, the junction contained 7 bases not matched to a gene. The CDR3 covers 16 residues. The CDR3 nucleotides read TGTGCCACCAGTGACCGGACAGGGGGGGCCGATCAGCCCCAGCATTTT. Encoded protein: CATSDRTGGADQPQHF.

This chain links TRBV20-1 with TRBJ1-5; no firm D call. CDR1 and CDR2 from the germline V gene are DFQATT and SNEGSKA (reference sequence). This CDR3 is 14 amino acids long. Trimming took 3 bases from V and 0 from J, leaving 9 bases between them. DNA of the CDR3: TGCAGTGCTAGTTCTCAGGTTAGCAATCAGCCCCAGCATTTT. Translating gives CSASSQVSNQPQHF.

The chain uses TRBV7-2 and TRBJ2-7, with TRBD2 identical over 11 bases. Unmatched junction bases numbered 14, after V lost 10 bases and J lost 6 bases. Germline CDR1 reads SGHTA; CDR2 reads FQGNSA. CDR3 length: 15 residues. The CDR3 sequence is CATDALAGGPSEQYF. The CDR3 DNA reads as TGTGCCACCGATGCGCTAGCGGGAGGTCCTAGCGAGCAGTACTTC.

This chain connects TRBV30 to TRBJ1-2, with D possibly TRBD1 on 6 matching bases. Per the germline V gene, CDR1 is GTSNPN and CDR2 is SVGIG (reference sequence). V was pared by 8 bases and J by 8 bases, with 12 bases between. CDR3 length: 10 residues. The CDR3, as DNA: TGTGCCGGTGGCAGGGGCGGCTACACCTTC. Amino acids: CAGGRGGYTF.

The gene calls are TRBV11-2 and TRBJ1-3; D is unresolved. Germline V gene sequence: CDR1 SGHAT, CDR2 FQNNGV. There are 13 residues in the CDR3. V was shortened by 3 bases and J by 4 bases, with 7 bases between the two germline ends. The CDR3 is CASSFSQGNTIYF. In nucleotides, the CDR3 is TGTGCCAGCAGCTTTTCCCAAGGAAACACCATATATTTT.

A few counts support this clone. The sample carries other DNA sequences with the same CDR3. This chain joins TRBV7-3 and TRBJ2-5; no firm D call. The CDR3 is 14 amino acids. Germline CDR1 SGHTA, CDR2 FQGTGA. V lost 1 base, J lost 1 base, and 7 bases lay in between. CDR3 amino acids: CASSLRASQETQYF. The CDR3 nucleotides read TGTGCCAGCAGCTTAAGGGCCAGCCAAGAGACCCAGTACTTC.

The chain links TRBV9 to TRBJ1-1; D may be TRBD1 (5 bases). With 4 bases removed from V and 1 base from J, the gap between germline ends came to 11 bases. The CDR3 runs to 14 residues. Germline loops: CDR1 SGDLS, CDR2 YYNGEE. CDR3 in DNA: TGTGCCAGCAGCCCAGGACAAACGAACACTGAAGCTTTCTTT. This translates into CASSPGQTNTEAFF.

The chain uses TRBV7-2 and TRBJ1-5, with D possibly matching TRBD1 (6 bases). V dropped 1 base and J dropped 4 bases, with 11 bases sitting between them. This CDR3 has 15 residues. Per the germline V gene, CDR1 is SGHTA and CDR2 is FQGNSA. This chain's CDR3 is CASSLVQGLNQPQHF. The CDR3 DNA reads TGTGCCAGCAGCTTAGTGCAGGGGTTAAATCAGCCCCAGCATTTT.

V usage is TRBV30 and J usage is TRBJ2-2; 9 bases map to TRBD1. V shed 5 bases and J 1 base; nucleotides not matched to a gene: 2. The CDR3 has 14 amino acids. The germline V gene has CDR1 GTSNPN and CDR2 SVGIG (reference sequence). The CDR3 loop reads CAWGQGWNTGELFF. DNA of the CDR3: TGTGCCTGGGGACAGGGGTGGAACACCGGGGAGCTGTTTTTT.

Notes on this clone: The same CDR3 arises from other DNA sequences in this sample as well. The gene calls are TRBV3-1 (or the pseudogene TRBV3-2) and TRBJ2-2; D is ambiguous. Trimming pared 1 base from V and 4 bases from J, leaving 7 bases between. Per the germline V gene, CDR1 is LGHDT and CDR2 is YNNKEL (reference sequence). This CDR3 spans 14 amino acids. CDR3 amino acids: CASSQGQVTGELFF. CDR3 sequence (DNA): TGTGCCAGCAGCCAAGGGCAGGTCACCGGGGAGCTGTTTTTT.

V is TRBV2 and J is TRBJ2-3, with 7 nucleotides matching TRBD2. The V and J ends lost 8 bases and 3 bases, in that order; junction bases with no gene match: 8. Germline assignment: CDR1 SNHLY and CDR2 FYNNEI. This CDR3 contains 14 residues. CDR3 protein: CASLTSQATDTQYF. The CDR3 DNA reads as TGTGCCAGCCTGACTAGCCAGGCAACAGATACGCAGTATTTT.

V is TRBV7-2 and J is TRBJ2-5; D remains unclear. The germline gives CDR1 SGHTA, CDR2 FQGNSA. V gave up 1 base and J gave up 5 bases, with 8 bases separating them. The CDR3 covers 13 residues. The CDR3 loop reads CASSLVHSETQYF. CDR3 sequence (DNA): TGTGCCAGCAGCTTAGTACATTCGGAGACCCAGTACTTC.

This chain links TRBV5-1 with TRBJ2-7; 9 bases agree with TRBD1. Germline V gives CDR1 SGHRS, CDR2 YFSETQ. V lost 3 bases and J lost 3; bases outside the gene matches: 10. There are 16 residues in the CDR3. CDR3 nucleotide sequence: TGCGCCAGCAGCTGGTCCCTGGGGGACAGGGACTACGAGCAGTACTTC. As protein: CASSWSLGDRDYEQYF. Drawing the rest from reference TRBV5-1 and TRBJ2-7, the complete variable domain is KAGVTQTPRYLIKTRGQQVTLSCSPISGHRSVSWYQQTPGQGLQFLFEYFSETQRNKGNFPGRFSGRQFSNSRSEMNVSTLELGDSALYLCASSWSLGDRDYEQYFGPGTRLTVT.

The V gene is TRBV19, the J gene TRBJ2-7, with D possibly TRBD1 on 5 matching bases. V gave up 6 bases and J gave up 0 bases, with 9 bases separating them. Germline CDR1 and CDR2: LNHDA and SQIVND (reference sequence). The CDR3 contains 13 residues. The CDR3 loop reads CASSLRVSYEQYF. In nucleotides, the CDR3 is TGTGCCAGTAGCCTCAGGGTCTCCTACGAGCAGTACTTC.

The DNA for the CDR3 is TGCGCCAGCAGCTCGGGGGCGACAGGGGGCGACACCGGGGAGCTGTTTTTT. Its protein is CASSSGATGGDTGELFF. The V call is TRBV5-1, the J call TRBJ2-2; 10 nucleotides match TRBD1. There are 17 residues in the CDR3. Looked up from germline, CDR1 is SGHRS and CDR2 is YFSETQ. The V gene end was trimmed by 3 bases and the J gene end by 3 bases; junction bases not matched to a gene: 8.

J is TRBJ2-2 and V is TRBV3-1 (or the pseudogene TRBV3-2); weak D call: TRBD1 (6 bases). V lost 6 bases to trimming and J lost 6 bases, with 14 bases between them. Germline CDR1 and CDR2: LGHDT and YNNKEL (reference sequence). This CDR3 region has 14 residues. The CDR3 coding sequence is TGTGCCAGCAGGCGGACAGTGCTCGCCGGGGAGCTGTTTTTT. It codes for CASRRTVLAGELFF.

The rearrangement links TRBV19 to TRBJ2-1; 8 bases are a match to TRBD2. Germline CDR1 reads LNHDA; CDR2 reads SQIVND (reference sequence). CDR3 length: 16 amino acids. Unmatched junction bases numbered 6, after V lost 5 bases and J lost 0 bases. The CDR3 spells CASSLSGGFSYNEQFF. DNA for the CDR3: TGTGCCAGTAGTCTCTCGGGAGGGTTCTCCTACAATGAGCAGTTCTTC.

This rearrangement joins TRBV5-1 to TRBJ1-1; D is unresolved. Trimming shortened V by 2 bases and J by 0 bases, and 11 bases separated the two germline ends. The CDR3 totals 15 residues. CDR1 and CDR2 (germline): SGHRS, YFSETQ. The CDR3 reads CASSFSYTMNTEAFF. CDR3 coding DNA: TGCGCCAGCAGCTTCAGTTACACTATGAACACTGAAGCTTTCTTT.

The gene calls are TRBV27 and TRBJ2-1, with 8 nucleotides matching TRBD2. Germline values: CDR1 MNHEY, CDR2 SMNVEV (reference sequence). The trim removed 2 bases at V and 3 bases at J, leaving 9 bases unmatched. The CDR3 is 17 amino acids. CDR3 residues: CASSLNRERELYNEQFF. Here the CDR3 DNA reads TGTGCCAGCAGTTTAAATCGTGAGCGGGAGCTCTACAATGAGCAGTTCTTC.

This chain connects TRBV9 to TRBJ2-5; 11 bases map to TRBD2. Trimming cost V 3 bases and J 2 bases; bases outside gene matches: 3. In germline, CDR1 is SGDLS, CDR2 YYNGEE. The CDR3 sequence is 15 residues long. The CDR3 sequence is CASSARLAGQETQYF. Here the CDR3 DNA reads TGTGCCAGCAGCGCAAGACTAGCGGGACAAGAGACCCAGTACTTC. Complete variable domain (other parts from reference TRBV9 and TRBJ2-5): DSGVTQTPKHLITATGQRVTLRCSPRSGDLSVYWYQQSLDQGLQFLIQYYNGEERAKGNILERFSAQQFPDLHSELNLSSLELGDSALYFCASSARLAGQETQYFGPGTRLLVL.

This clone was picked up one time. The chain carries TRBV11-1 and TRBJ2-5, with D tentatively TRBD2 (6 bases). The CDR3 extends over 15 amino acids. Germline V gene sequence: CDR1 SGHAT, CDR2 FQDESV (reference sequence). Trimming pared 3 bases from V and 3 bases from J, leaving 14 bases between. This CDR3 is CASSFGGATKETQYF. CDR3 coding DNA: TGTGCCAGCAGCTTCGGGGGAGCGACTAAAGAGACCCAGTACTTC.

V and J are TRBV6-4 and TRBJ2-3; 13 nucleotides match TRBD2. The CDR3 spans 16 residues. The J segment lost 2 bases and the V segment lost 6 bases, leaving 5 bases of the junction unmatched. The V gene's germline CDR1 is MRHNA and CDR2 SNTAGT. DNA for the CDR3: TGTGCCAGCAGCCTAGGACTAGCGGGAGACACAGATACGCAGTATTTT. Translated, it gives CASSLGLAGDTDTQYF.

CDR3 in amino acids: CASSPTGGAYNEQFF. CDR3 sequence (DNA): TGTGCCAGCAGCCCAACAGGGGGCGCCTACAATGAGCAGTTCTTC. The chain has TRBV7-9 and TRBJ2-1; 9 nucleotides align to TRBD1. With 5 bases clipped from V and 2 bases from J, the junction kept 4 bases outside the gene matches. CDR1 and CDR2 (germline): SEHNR, FQNEAQ (reference sequence). This CDR3 is 15 amino acids long. Full variable domain (missing parts from reference TRBV7-9 and TRBJ2-1): DTGVSQNPRHKITKRGQNVTFRCDPISEHNRLYWYRQTLGQGPEFLTYFQNEAQLEKSRLLSDRFSAERPKGSFSTLEIQRTEQGDSAMYLCASSPTGGAYNEQFFGPGTRLTVL.

The rearrangement uses TRBV25-1 and TRBJ2-7; 10 positions agree with TRBD1. There are 16 residues in the CDR3. Germline values: CDR1 MGHDK, CDR2 SYGVNS. V gave up 8 bases and J gave up 5 bases; unmatched junction bases: 15. Here the CDR3 DNA reads TGTGCCAGCTCCGGCCTCTCCGGGACAGGGGTTCACGAGCAGTACTTC. Translated: CASSGLSGTGVHEQYF.